A single sample gave rise to the 8 T cell receptor beta chains below, sequenced in a study of OX40 agonist ivuxolimab in advanced cancers. Measured with immunoSEQ multiplex PCR; TCRdb has only the in-frame clones, and not every one. The sample records about 52,000 clones, approximately 94% being singletons. Sequencing was performed on CD4+ or CD8+ T cells sorted from blood, taken in a trial of the OX40 agonist ivuxolimab. The receptors come from an adult with an advanced solid tumor such as melanoma, head and neck, liver or kidney cancer.

This chain connects TRBV7-8 to TRBJ1-5; D is undetermined. Trimming took 5 bases from V and 4 from J, leaving 6 bases between them. The CDR3 spans 12 residues. Germline V gives CDR1 SGHVS, CDR2 FQNEAQ. This CDR3 is CASSPPNQPQHF. DNA of the CDR3: TGTGCCAGCAGCCCCCCAAATCAGCCCCAGCATTTT.

The V and J genes are TRBV19 and TRBJ2-1; D remains unclear. The germline gives CDR1 LNHDA, CDR2 SQIVND (reference sequence). This CDR3 spans 13 amino acids. The V end lost 3 bases, the J end lost 2 bases, and 5 bases lay between the germline ends. CDR3 nucleotide sequence: TGTGCCAGTAGTATGGCAACCTACAATGAGCAGTTCTTC. Translated, it gives CASSMATYNEQFF.

CDR3 nucleotide sequence: TGTGCCAGCAGCGTAGAGGATGACAGCTCCTACGAGCAGTACTTC. Protein sequence: CASSVEDDSSYEQYF. The chain carries TRBV9 and TRBJ2-7, with a tentative D call TRBD1 (5 bases). Germline values: CDR1 SGDLS, CDR2 YYNGEE. The CDR3 extends over 15 amino acids. Deletions cut 0 bases from V and 0 bases from J, with 10 bases between.

This sequence joins TRBV6-6 and TRBJ2-3; TRBD2 aligns across 11 bases. CDR1 MNHNY and CDR2 SVGAGI come from the germline V gene (reference sequence). This CDR3 has 16 amino acids. V lost 4 bases, J lost 0 bases, and 3 bases stayed unmatched. CDR3 in amino acids: CASSLGTSGSTDTQYF. The CDR3 nucleotides read TGTGCCAGCAGTTTGGGGACTAGCGGAAGCACAGATACGCAGTATTTT.

The chain is built from TRBV7-9 and TRBJ2-7; D is undetermined. V was pared by 1 base and J by 4 bases, with 11 bases between. Germline values: CDR1 SEHNR, CDR2 FQNEAQ (reference sequence). This CDR3 has 14 amino acids. The CDR3 DNA sequence: TGTGCCAGCAGCTTAGATGATGCACGATACGAGCAGTACTTC. Its protein product is CASSLDDARYEQYF.

On this clone: One junction end does not reproduce the germline sequence, and a read error may be involved. This sequence joins TRBV5-6 and TRBJ2-7; 9 nucleotides agree with TRBD2. The CDR3 has 14 amino acids. Germline CDR1 is SGHDT and CDR2 is YYEEEE. The CDR3 region has the DNA TGTGCCAGCAGCCTCGGGACTAGCTCCAACGAGCAGTACTTC. It encodes CASSLGTSSNEQYF. Complete variable domain (other parts from reference TRBV5-6 and TRBJ2-7): DAGVTQSPTHLIKTRGQQVTLRCSPKSGHDTVSWYQQALGQGPQFIFQYYEEEERQRGNFPDRFSGHQFPNYSSELNVNALLLGDSALYLCASSLGTSSNEQYFGPGTRLTVT.

The chain carries TRBV7-9 and TRBJ1-1; TRBD1 aligns across 9 bases. Germline CDR1 SEHNR, CDR2 FQNEAQ (reference sequence). This CDR3 has 19 residues. V shed 5 bases, J shed 5 bases, and the junction held 21 bases outside the gene matches. The CDR3 spells CASSKLPRPGTGFDTEAFF. In nucleotides, the CDR3 is TGTGCCAGCAGCAAATTACCGCGTCCCGGGACAGGGTTTGATACTGAAGCTTTCTTT.

The chain employs TRBV9 and TRBJ2-3, with a weak D call TRBD2 (5 bases). V was trimmed by 0 bases and J by 2 bases, leaving 10 bases between them. The CDR3 consists of 15 residues. Germline V lookup: CDR1 SGDLS, CDR2 YYNGEE. The CDR3 region has the DNA TGTGCCAGCAGCGTAGATAGCGACTACACAGATACGCAGTATTTT. This sequence encodes CASSVDSDYTDTQYF.